Sequencing of this TCR beta chain was carried out in a study of long-term antiretroviral therapy in people with HIV. Everyone in the study who had HIV was treated in the United States. Going into DNA extraction, samples held about 0.95-10 million cryopreserved PBMC. With 2 bases clipped from V and 5 bases from J, the junction kept 13 bases outside the gene matches. CDR1 and CDR2 from the germline V gene are SNHLY and FYNNEI. The CDR3 extends over 17 amino acids. Study-level results: The repertoire was dominated at all time points by clones expanded before ART.

With survey level as its setting, the immunoSEQ assay was v3.0. Researchers set sequencing to target about 35,000-55,000 T-cell genomes per sample. This table comes from immunoSEQ multiplex PCR, and its TCRdb copy is limited to in-frame clones, with some not included. The table has 20,000 to 25,000 clones, 81% seen once. This clone was found once. Its antigen is unidentified. This chain links TRBV2 with TRBJ2-3; 7 bases fit TRBD2. The sequencing used unsorted PBMCs, collected 0.1 years before starting antiretroviral therapy. This receptor was identified in a man aged 40-49 years with HIV. The CDR3 loop reads CASSEMGEGRAKDTQYF. As DNA, the CDR3 is TGTGCCAGCAGTGAAATGGGGGAGGGCAGGGCTAAAGATACGCAGTATTTT.